The rows below give T cell receptor beta chains drawn from one sample of a study of cytomegalovirus exposure and HLA in healthy donors. Assay: immunoSEQ multiplex PCR; the TCRdb copy retains only in-frame clones and omits some. Of 150,000 to 200,000 clones listed, about 70% are singletons. Sequencing used PBMCs. These receptors were taken from a woman under 40 in good health and CMV-seronegative. Both conserved end residues are trimmed from each CDR3. D genes are given only for firm matches.

D	V	J	CDR3
NA	TRBV11-2	TRBJ2-1	ASSSAGWGQGTHNEQF
NA	TRBV5-4	TRBJ2-7	ASSLAPGPGSRGEQY
NA	TRBV6-5	TRBJ2-6	ASRDSYSGANVLT
NA	TRBV11-2	TRBJ2-1	ASSLYLSAVNNEQF
NA	TRBV10-1	TRBJ2-1	ASSEDFTGNEQF
NA	TRBV5-1	TRBJ1-6	ASSLEGGHSPLH
TRBD1	TRBV4-2	TRBJ1-5	ASSQMGQGGRQPQH
NA	TRBV7-6	TRBJ1-2	ASSLAQGMNYGYT
TRBD2	TRBV27	TRBJ2-2	ASSLLALPSGASNTGELF
NA	TRBV7-2	TRBJ1-6	ASTHVRSPLH
TRBD2	TRBV9	TRBJ2-1	ASSVAGGLAGSGSNEQF
TRBD1	TRBV5-1	TRBJ2-3	ASSLATGVSTDTQY
NA	TRBV27	TRBJ1-1	ASSLSPGDTEAF
TRBD2	TRBV5-6	TRBJ2-1	ASNPLTSGSRDEQF
TRBD2	TRBV6-6	TRBJ2-3	ASRMTSGTDTQY
NA	TRBV5-4	TRBJ1-1	ASSLGPGTEAF
NA	TRBV5-6	TRBJ2-3	ASSLVVDTQY
TRBD2	TRBV9	TRBJ2-3	ASSLAGGDTQY
TRBD2	TRBV7-9	TRBJ2-1	ASSLGLAGATYNEQF
NA	TRBV7-7	TRBJ2-5	ASSLIGGDQETQY
NA	TRBV5-1	TRBJ1-5	ASSLAGLSNQPQH
TRBD1	TRBV9	TRBJ1-6	ASNSGTGYSPLH